This TCR beta chain was observed in a study of blood T cell repertoires in COVID-19. The assay was immunoSEQ multiplex PCR, and TCRdb's table has in-frame clones only and misses some. Here the sample spans some 120,000 clones, approximately 85% being singletons. With 0 bases clipped from V and 2 bases from J, the junction kept 6 bases outside the gene matches. CDR1 is SGDLS, CDR2 YYNGEE, per germline. The CDR3 sequence is 16 residues long. J is TRBJ2-7 and V is TRBV9; 9 bases line up with TRBD1. This clonotype was sampled from a man older than 75 with active or convalescent COVID-19. The sample comprised peripheral blood. The CDR3 nucleotides read TGTGCCAGCAGCGTAGCTGGGACAGGGCTAGCCTACGAGCAGTACTTC. Encoded protein: CASSVAGTGLAYEQYF.